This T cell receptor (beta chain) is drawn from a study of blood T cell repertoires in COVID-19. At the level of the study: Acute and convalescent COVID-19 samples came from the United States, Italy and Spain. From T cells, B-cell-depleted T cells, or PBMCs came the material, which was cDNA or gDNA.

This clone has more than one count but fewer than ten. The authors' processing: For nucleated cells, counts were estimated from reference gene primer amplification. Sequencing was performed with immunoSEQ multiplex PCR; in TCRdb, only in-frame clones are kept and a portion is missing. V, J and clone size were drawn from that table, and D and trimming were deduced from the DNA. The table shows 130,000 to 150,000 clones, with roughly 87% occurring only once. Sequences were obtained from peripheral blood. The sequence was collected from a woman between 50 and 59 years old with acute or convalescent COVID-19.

The CDR3 spells CASSDRGPAYTEAFF. In nucleotides, the CDR3 is TGTGCCAGTAGTGACAGGGGGCCGGCGTACACTGAAGCTTTCTTT. The chain links TRBV19 to TRBJ1-1, with 10 bases fitting TRBD1. Germline V gene lookup returns CDR1 LNHDA and CDR2 SQIVND (reference sequence). The V segment lost 5 bases and the J segment 3 bases; nucleotides outside the gene matches: 6. The CDR3 has 15 amino acids.